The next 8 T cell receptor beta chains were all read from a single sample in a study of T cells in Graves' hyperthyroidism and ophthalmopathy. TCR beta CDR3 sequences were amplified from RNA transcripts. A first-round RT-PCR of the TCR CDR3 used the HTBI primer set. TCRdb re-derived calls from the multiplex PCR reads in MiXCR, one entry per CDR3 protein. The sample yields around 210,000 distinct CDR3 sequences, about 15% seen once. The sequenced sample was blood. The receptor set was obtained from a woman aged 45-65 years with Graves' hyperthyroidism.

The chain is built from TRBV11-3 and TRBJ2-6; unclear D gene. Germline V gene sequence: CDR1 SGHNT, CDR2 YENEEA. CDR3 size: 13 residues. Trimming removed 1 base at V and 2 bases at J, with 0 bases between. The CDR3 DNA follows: TGTGCCAGCAGCTTAGCTGGGGCCAACGTCCTGACTTTC. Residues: CASSLAGANVLTF.

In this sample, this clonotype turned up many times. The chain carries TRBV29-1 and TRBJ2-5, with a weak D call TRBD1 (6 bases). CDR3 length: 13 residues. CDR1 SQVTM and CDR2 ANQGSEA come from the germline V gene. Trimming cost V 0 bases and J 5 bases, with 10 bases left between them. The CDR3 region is CSVEENRVETQYF. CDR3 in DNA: TGCAGCGTTGAAGAGAACAGGGTGGAGACCCAGTACTTC.

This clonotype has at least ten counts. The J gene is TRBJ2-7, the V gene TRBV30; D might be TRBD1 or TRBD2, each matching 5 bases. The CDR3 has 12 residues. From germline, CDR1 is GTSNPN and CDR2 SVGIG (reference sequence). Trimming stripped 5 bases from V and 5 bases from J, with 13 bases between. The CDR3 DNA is TGTGCCTGGGACCCCGGGACCCACGAGCAGTACTTC. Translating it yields CAWDPGTHEQYF.

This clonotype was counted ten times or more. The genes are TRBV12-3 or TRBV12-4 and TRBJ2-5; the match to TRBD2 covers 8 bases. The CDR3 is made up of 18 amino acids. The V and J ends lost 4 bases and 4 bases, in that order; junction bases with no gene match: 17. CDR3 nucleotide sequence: TGTGCCAGCAGTTCCCCCTTGAGAGTAGCGGGAAGAGGAGAGACCCAGTACTTC. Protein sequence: CASSSPLRVAGRGETQYF.

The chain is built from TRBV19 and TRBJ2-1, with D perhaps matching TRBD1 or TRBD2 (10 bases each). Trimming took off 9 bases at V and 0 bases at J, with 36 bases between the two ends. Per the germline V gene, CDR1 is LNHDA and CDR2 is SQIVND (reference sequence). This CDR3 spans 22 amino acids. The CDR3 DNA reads TGTGCCAGCTCTCGGGACAGGGGTGTTAGCCTAGCGGGAGAAAGCTCCTACAATGAGCAGTTCTTC. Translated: CASSRDRGVSLAGESSYNEQFF.

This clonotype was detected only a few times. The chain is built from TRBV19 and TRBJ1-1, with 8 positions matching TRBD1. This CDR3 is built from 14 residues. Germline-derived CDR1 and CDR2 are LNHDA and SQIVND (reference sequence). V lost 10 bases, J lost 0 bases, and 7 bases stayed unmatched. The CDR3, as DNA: TGTGCCACCAGGGACAGGTACATGAACACTGAAGCTTTCTTT. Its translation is CATRDRYMNTEAFF.

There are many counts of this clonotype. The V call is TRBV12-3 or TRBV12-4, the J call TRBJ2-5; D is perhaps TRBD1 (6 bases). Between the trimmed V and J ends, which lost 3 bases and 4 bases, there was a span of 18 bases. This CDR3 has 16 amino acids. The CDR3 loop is CASSFDQTGMRETQYF. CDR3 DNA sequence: TGTGCCAGCAGTTTTGACCAGACAGGAATGCGAGAGACCCAGTACTTC.

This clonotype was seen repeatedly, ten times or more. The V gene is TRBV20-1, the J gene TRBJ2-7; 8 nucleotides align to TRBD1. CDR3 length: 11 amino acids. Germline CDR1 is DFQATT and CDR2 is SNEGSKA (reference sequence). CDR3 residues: CRRTGYYEQYF. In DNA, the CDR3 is TGCAGAAGGACAGGGTACTACGAGCAGTACTTC.